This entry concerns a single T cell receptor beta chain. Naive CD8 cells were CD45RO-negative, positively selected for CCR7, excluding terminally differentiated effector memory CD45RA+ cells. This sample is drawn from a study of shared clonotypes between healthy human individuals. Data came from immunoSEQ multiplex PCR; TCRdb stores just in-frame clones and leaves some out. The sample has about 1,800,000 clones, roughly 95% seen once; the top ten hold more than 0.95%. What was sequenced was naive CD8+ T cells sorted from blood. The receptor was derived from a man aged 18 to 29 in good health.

The CDR3 reads CASSLAPGQAPTEAFF. In DNA form, the CDR3 reads TGTGCCAGCAGCTTGGCGCCGGGACAGGCCCCGACTGAAGCTTTCTTT. The V gene is TRBV5-6, the J gene TRBJ1-1, with 8 nucleotides matching TRBD1. Per the germline V gene, CDR1 is SGHDT and CDR2 is YYEEEE. V lost 0 bases, J lost 5 bases, and 9 bases stayed unmatched. CDR3 size: 16 residues. Drawing the rest from reference TRBV5-6 and TRBJ1-1, the complete variable domain is DAGVTQSPTHLIKTRGQQVTLRCSPKSGHDTVSWYQQALGQGPQFIFQYYEEEERQRGNFPDRFSGHQFPNYSSELNVNALLLGDSALYLCASSLAPGQAPTEAFFGQGTRLTVV.